This T cell receptor (beta chain) was recorded in a study of T cells in Graves' hyperthyroidism and ophthalmopathy. Losses at the gene ends were 3 bases for V and 3 bases for J; bases not matched to a gene: 3. The CDR3 totals 16 residues. CDR1 LGHDT and CDR2 YNNKEL come from the germline V gene (reference sequence). Among the patients, aged 18 to 65, hyperthyroidism was newly diagnosed and had lasted under 2 months. Uncontrolled infection, other autoimmune disease, pregnancy or lactation led to exclusion. PBMCs stemmed from about 9.7 ml fresh peripheral blood. Amplification targeted TCR beta CDR3 regions from RNA transcripts. The TCR CDR3 was amplified in a first-round RT-PCR using the HTBI primer set. In TCRdb, the multiplex PCR reads were re-called with MiXCR into one record per CDR3 protein. The sample has under 350,000 distinct CDR3 sequences, roughly 18% seen once.

The sequence derives from a woman between 45 and 60 years old with Graves' hyperthyroidism. The sample comprised blood. The V gene is TRBV3-1, the J gene TRBJ2-3; TRBD2 matches 13 bases. The CDR3 here is CASSHGTSGMTDTQYF. The CDR3 DNA sequence: TGTGCCAGCAGCCACGGGACTAGCGGGATGACAGATACGCAGTATTTT.